This TCR beta chain was found in a study of T cell repertoires in cytomegalovirus infection. About the study: Well-studied HLA-B-restricted epitopes and recently identified HLA-C-restricted epitopes of CMV were both used in the study.

Looked up from germline, CDR1 is MNHNS and CDR2 is SASEGT. The V and J ends lost 8 bases and 0 bases respectively, with 10 bases between them. The CDR3 spans 13 residues. TCRdb reprocessed the reads with MiXCR, giving one entry per CDR3 protein. The sample records roughly 990,000 distinct CDR3 sequences, around 31% being singletons. This clonotype was seen more than once but under ten times. The antigen is undetermined. This TCR derives from a human donor in good health (CMV status not recorded). Some clones in this sample may be carry-over from other donors' samples. Sequenced material: cultured CD8+ T cells from PBMCs, taken from culture after CMV antigen stimulation. This sequence joins TRBV6-1 and TRBJ1-1; D not resolved. The CDR3 DNA is TGTGCCAGCGGGGTACTAATGAACACTGAAGCTTTCTTT. It encodes CASGVLMNTEAFF.